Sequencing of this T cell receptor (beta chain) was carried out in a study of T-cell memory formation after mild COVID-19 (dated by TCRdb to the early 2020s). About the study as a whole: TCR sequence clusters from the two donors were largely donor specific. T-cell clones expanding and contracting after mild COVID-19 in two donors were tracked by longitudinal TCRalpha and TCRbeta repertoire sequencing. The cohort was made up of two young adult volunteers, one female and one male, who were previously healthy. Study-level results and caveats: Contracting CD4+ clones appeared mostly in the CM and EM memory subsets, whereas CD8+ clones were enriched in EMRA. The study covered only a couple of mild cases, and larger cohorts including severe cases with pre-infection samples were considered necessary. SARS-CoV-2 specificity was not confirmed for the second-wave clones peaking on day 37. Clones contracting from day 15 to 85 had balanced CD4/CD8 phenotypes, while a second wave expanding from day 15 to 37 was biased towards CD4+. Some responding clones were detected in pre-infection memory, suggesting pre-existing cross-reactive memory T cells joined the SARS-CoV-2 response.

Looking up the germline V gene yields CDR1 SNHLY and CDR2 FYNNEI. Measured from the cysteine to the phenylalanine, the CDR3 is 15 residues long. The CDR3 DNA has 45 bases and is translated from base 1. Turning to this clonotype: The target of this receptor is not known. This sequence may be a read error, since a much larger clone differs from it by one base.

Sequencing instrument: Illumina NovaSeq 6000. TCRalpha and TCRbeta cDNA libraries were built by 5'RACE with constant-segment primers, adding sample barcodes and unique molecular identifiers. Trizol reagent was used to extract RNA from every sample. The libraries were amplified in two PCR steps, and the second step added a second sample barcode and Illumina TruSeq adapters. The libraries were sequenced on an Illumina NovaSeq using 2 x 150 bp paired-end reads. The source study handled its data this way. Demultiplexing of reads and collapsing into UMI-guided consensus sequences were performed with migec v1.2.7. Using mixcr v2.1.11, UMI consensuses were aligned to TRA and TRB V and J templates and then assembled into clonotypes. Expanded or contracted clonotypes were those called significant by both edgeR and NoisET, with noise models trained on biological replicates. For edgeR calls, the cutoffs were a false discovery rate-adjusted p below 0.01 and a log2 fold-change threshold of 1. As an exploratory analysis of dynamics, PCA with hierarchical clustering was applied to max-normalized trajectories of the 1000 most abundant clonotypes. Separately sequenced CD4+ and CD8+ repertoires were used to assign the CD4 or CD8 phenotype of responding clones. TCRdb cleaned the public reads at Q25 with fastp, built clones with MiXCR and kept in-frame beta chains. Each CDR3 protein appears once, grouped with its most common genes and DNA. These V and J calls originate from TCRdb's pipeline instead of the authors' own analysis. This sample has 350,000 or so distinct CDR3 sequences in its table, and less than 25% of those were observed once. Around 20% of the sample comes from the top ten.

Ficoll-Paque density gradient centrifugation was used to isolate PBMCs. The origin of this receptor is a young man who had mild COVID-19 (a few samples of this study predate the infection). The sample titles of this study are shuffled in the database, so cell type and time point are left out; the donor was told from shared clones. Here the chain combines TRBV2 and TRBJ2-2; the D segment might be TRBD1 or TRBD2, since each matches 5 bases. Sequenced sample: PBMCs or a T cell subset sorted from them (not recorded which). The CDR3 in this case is CSSSLLGALPGELFF. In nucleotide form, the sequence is TGTTCCAGCAGCTTGCTCGGGGCCCTGCCCGGGGAGCTGTTTTTT.